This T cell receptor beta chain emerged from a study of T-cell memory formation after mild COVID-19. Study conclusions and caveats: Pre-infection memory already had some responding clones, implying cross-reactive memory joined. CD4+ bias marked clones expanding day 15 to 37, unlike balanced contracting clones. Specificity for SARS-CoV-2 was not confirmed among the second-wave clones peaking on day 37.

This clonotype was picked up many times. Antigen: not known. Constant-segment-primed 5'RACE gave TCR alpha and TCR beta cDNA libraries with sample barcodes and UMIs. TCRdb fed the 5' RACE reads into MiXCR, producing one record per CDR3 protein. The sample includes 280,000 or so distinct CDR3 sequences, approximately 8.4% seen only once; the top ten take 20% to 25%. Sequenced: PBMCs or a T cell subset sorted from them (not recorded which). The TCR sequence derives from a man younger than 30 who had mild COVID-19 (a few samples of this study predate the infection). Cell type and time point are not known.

In DNA form, the CDR3 reads TGCGCCAGCAGTTCCGGATCGGGGGCCGCACGGGCCACCCAGTACTTC. This gives the protein CASSSGSGAARATQYF. V usage is TRBV5-1 and J usage is TRBJ2-5; either TRBD1 or TRBD2 may supply D (6 bases each). The CDR3 is made up of 16 amino acids. V lost 5 bases and J lost 8, with 25 bases in between. CDR1 is SGHRS, CDR2 YFSETQ, per germline.